This T cell receptor beta chain was identified during a study of blood T cell repertoires in COVID-19 (dated by TCRdb to about 2020). Study-wide context: Collaborator samples came from the United States, Italy and Spain and covered acute and convalescent phases of COVID-19. A freely available public database, intended as a resource for researchers studying the immune response to SARS-CoV-2, is where the repertoires were released. The material from the prospective study consisted of cDNA or gDNA derived from T cells, B-cell-depleted T cells, or PBMCs. The samples were drawn from two sources: the first 160 participants of the ongoing ImmuneRACE study, and fewer than 1,500 subjects contributed by 6 global collaborators. Deeply sampled blood TCRbeta repertoires from subjects exposed to, actively infected with, or recovered from COVID-19 were included in the dataset. Where HLA class I and class II types were available, the types were taken from metadata supplied by the sample provider, not from assay-based typing. Nearly every sample came with metadata listing a de-identified subject ID, COVID-19 status, age in years and sex.

Each collaborating institution followed its own protocols to collect whole blood in K2EDTA tubes. For TCRbeta analysis, collaborators shipped samples in one of three forms: frozen whole blood, isolated PBMCs, or DNA extracted from either of those sample types. V trim: 4 bases; J trim: 5 bases; unmatched bases: 4. The CDR1 and CDR2 encoded by the germline V gene (reference sequence) are WNHNN and SYGVQD. The CDR3 goes from the cysteine to the phenylalanine over 13 residues. Left in the record is the CDR3 DNA by itself, 39 bases read in frame from the first base. TCRbeta CDR3 regions were amplified from genomic DNA by means of the immunoSEQ Assay, a bias-controlled multiplex PCR. Per the source publication's procedure: Nucleated cell counts per sample were estimated from amplification of reference gene primers within the assay. Sequence reads were collapsed and filtered to measure the absolute abundance of every unique TCRbeta CDR3 rearrangement. For each sample, productive Simpson clonality was calculated by taking the square root of Simpson's diversity index across productive rearrangements. TCRdb carries this immuneACCESS record with in-frame sequences only. Its versions omit some clonotypes, under half of them owing to an unresolved V gene in the studies checked, with the rest unexplained. The DNA gave D and trimming, while V, J and clone size come from that table. For this sample there are fewer than 120,000 clones; about 80% appear just once. The top ten clones comprise less than 4% of the sample.

This clone was detected only once. What antigen it recognizes has not been identified. Nothing much larger sits one base from this clone, and base qualities are not available. On the study overall, not on this receptor specifically: How much clinical and demographic metadata was included differed by source and by participant, and the metadata was provided uncurated.

The rearranged chain carries TRBV10-1 and TRBJ2-5; the junction holds 7 bases that match TRBD1. The receptor was isolated from a woman older than 75 with acute or convalescent COVID-19. The sample taken for sequencing was peripheral blood. The bases are TGCGCCAGCAGTGGACAGGGTGCGGAGACCCAGTACTTC. The translation is CASSGQGAETQYF.